This TCR beta chain was sequenced in a study of CD8+ T cells in alopecia areata. cDNA prepared by RNA extraction and subsequent reverse transcription served as the template for sequencing. Assay used: immunoSEQ multiplex PCR; TCRdb lists only in-frame clones, some missing. The data contain roughly 6,900 clones, around 70% of them singletons. Treatment defined: oral pan-JAK inhibitor, 5-10 mg twice daily. Alopecia areata patients gave lesional scalp punch biopsies and peripheral blood samples. The CDR3 has 14 residues. CDR1 is SNHLY and CDR2 is FYNNEI in the germline V gene. V lost 11 bases and J lost 10, with 24 bases in between.

This sequence originates from a human donor with alopecia areata. V is TRBV2 and J is TRBJ2-1; perhaps TRBD2 as D (6 bases). Specimen: skin, collected at week 4, from a patient treated with tofacitinib. This CDR3 is CASWRALSLREQFF. The CDR3 DNA follows: TGTGCCTCCTGGAGGGCGCTTTCCCTCAGGGAGCAGTTCTTC.